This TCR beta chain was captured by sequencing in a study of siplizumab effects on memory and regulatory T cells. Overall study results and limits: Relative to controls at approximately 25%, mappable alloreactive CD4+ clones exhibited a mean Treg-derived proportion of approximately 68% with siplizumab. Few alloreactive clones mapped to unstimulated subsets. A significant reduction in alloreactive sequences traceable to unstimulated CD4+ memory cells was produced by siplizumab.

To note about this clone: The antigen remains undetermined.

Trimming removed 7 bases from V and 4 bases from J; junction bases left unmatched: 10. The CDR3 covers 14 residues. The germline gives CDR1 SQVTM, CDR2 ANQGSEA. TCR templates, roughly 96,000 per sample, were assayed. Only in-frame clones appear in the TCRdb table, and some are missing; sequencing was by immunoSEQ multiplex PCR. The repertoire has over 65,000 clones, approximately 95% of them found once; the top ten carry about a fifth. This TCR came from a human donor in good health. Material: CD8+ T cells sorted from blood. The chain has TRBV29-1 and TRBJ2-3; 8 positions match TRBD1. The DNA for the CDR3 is TGCAGCGCCGTAACAGGGGGTCGGGCAGATACGCAGTATTTT. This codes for CSAVTGGRADTQYF.